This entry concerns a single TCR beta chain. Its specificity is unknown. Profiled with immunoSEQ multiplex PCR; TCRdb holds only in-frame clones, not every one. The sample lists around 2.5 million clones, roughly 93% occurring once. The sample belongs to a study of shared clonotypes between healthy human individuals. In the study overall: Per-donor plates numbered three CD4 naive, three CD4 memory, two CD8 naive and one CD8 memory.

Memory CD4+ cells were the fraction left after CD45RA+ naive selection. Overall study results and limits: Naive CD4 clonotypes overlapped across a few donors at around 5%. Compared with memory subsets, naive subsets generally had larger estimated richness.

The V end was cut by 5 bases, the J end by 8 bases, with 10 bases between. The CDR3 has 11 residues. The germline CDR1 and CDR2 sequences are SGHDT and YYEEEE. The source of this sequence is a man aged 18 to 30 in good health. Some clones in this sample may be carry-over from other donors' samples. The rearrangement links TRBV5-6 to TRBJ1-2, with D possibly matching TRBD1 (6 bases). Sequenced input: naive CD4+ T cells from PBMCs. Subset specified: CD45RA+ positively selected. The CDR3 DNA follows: TGTGCCAGCAGTTGGGGGCGCGGCTACACCTTC. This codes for CASSWGRGYTF.